The source of this T cell receptor beta chain is a study of control samples from healthy donors and cancer patients (dated by TCRdb to the early 2020s). Note on this clone: What antigen it recognizes has not been identified. No qualities accompany the bases; no much larger clone lies one base away.

CDR1 is given as LNHDA and CDR2 as SQIVND, both from the germline V gene (reference sequence). From cysteine to phenylalanine, the CDR3 is 15 amino acids long. CDR3 DNA is the only sequence kept; it has 45 bases, read in frame from the first base. Trimming at the junction amounts to 1 base on V and 0 bases on J, and the germline ends lie 9 bases apart. The library was made by the immunoSEQ multiplex PCR assay. As stored in TCRdb, this immuneACCESS dataset retains in-frame rearrangements with V and J assigned. A fraction of the clones does not appear; measured against another copy, unresolved V genes explain less than half of the discrepancy, and the remainder lacks a known reason. The sample table shows about 140,000 clones, and more than 80% are seen once. The biggest ten clones account for more than 6.5% of the sample.

The chain links TRBV19 with TRBJ1-1, with the identity of the D gene unclear. Sequencing was carried out using blood. The receptor's source is a man aged 18 to 29 in good health. The CDR3 is CASSIGAGLNTEAFF. The nucleotide sequence is TGTGCCAGTAGTATAGGAGCGGGATTGAACACTGAAGCTTTCTTT.